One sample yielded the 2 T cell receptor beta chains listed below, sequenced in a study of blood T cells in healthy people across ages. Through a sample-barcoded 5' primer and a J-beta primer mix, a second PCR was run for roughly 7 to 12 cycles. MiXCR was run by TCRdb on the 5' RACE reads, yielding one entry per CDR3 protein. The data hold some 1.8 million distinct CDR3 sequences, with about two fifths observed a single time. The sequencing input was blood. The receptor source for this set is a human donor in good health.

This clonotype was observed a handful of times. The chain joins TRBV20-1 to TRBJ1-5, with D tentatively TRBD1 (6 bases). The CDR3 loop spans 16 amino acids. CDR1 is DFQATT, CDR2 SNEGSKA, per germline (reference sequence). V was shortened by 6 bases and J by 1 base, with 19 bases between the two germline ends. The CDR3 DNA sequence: TGCAGTGCCGCTAGGATGGGGACACCGAGCAATCAGCCCCAGCATTTT. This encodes CSAARMGTPSNQPQHF.

For the CDR3, the DNA is TGTGCCAGCAGTTACAAGACAGGGGGAGATACGCAGTATTTT. Encoded protein: CASSYKTGGDTQYF. This chain joins TRBV6-6 and TRBJ2-3, with 9 bases that match TRBD1. CDR1 is MNHNY and CDR2 is SVGAGI in the germline V gene (reference sequence). The CDR3 covers 14 residues. V trimming: 2 bases; J trimming: 5 bases; junction bases outside the gene matches: 2.